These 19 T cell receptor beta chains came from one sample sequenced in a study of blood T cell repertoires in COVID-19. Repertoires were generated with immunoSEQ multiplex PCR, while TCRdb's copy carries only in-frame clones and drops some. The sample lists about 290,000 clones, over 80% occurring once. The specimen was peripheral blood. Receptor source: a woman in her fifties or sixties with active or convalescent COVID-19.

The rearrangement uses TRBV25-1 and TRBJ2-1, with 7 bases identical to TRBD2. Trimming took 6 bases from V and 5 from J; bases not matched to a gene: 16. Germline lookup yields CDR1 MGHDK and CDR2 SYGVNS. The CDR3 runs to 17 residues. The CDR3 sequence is CASSFTGRLADHNEQFF. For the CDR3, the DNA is TGTGCCAGCAGCTTCACCGGCCGGCTAGCGGATCACAATGAGCAGTTCTTC. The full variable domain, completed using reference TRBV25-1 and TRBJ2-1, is EADIYQTPRYLVIGTGKKITLECSQTMGHDKMYWYQQDPGMELHLIHYSYGVNSTEKGDLSSESTVSRIRTEHFPLTLESARPSHTSQYLCASSFTGRLADHNEQFFGPGTRLTVL.

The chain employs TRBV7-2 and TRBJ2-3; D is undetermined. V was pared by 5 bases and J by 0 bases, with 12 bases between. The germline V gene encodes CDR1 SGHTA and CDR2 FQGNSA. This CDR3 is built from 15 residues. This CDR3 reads CASSIGAGSTDTQYF. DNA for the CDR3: TGTGCCAGCAGCATCGGTGCCGGTAGCACAGATACGCAGTATTTT.

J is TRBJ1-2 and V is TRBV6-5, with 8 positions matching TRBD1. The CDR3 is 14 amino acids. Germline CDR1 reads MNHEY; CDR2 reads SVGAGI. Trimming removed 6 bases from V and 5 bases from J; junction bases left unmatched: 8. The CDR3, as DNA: TGTGCCAGCAGGGAGGACAGGGCGGGGTATGGCTACACCTTC. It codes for CASREDRAGYGYTF.

Written as DNA, the CDR3 is TGTGCCAGCAGCCACACAGGGGGGTCGAACACTGAAGCTTTCTTT. This encodes CASSHTGGSNTEAFF. The chain carries TRBV7-9 and TRBJ1-1; 8 bases agree with TRBD1. CDR1 SEHNR and CDR2 FQNEAQ come from the germline V gene (reference sequence). The CDR3 covers 15 residues. The trim removed 5 bases at V and 1 base at J, leaving 6 bases unmatched.

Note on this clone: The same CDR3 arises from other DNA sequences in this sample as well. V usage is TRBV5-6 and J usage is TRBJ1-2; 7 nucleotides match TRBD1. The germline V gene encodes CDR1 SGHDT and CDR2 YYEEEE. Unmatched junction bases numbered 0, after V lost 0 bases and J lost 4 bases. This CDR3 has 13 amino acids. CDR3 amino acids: CASSLDRGYGYTF. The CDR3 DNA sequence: TGTGCCAGCAGCTTGGACAGGGGCTATGGCTACACCTTC.

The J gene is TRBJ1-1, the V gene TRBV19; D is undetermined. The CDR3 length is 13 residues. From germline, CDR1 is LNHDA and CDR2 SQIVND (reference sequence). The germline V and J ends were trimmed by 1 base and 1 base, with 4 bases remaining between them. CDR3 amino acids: CASSIGANTEAFF. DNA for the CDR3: TGTGCCAGTAGTATAGGGGCGAACACTGAAGCTTTCTTT.

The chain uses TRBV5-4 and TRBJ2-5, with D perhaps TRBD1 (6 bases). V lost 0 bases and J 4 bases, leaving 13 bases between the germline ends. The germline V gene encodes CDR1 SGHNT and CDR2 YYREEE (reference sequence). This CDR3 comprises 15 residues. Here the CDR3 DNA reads TGTGCCAGCAGCTTGGCCAACGTGGGGGCAGAGACCCAGTACTTC. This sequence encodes CASSLANVGAETQYF.

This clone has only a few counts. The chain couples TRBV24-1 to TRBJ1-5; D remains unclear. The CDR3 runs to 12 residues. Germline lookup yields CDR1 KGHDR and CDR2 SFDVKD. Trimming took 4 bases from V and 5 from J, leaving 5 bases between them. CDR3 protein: CATSDTDQPQHF. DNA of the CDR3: TGTGCCACCAGTGACACAGATCAGCCCCAGCATTTT.

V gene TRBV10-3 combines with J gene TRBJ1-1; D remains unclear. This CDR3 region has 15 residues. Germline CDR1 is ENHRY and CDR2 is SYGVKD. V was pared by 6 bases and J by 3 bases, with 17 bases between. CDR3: CAISNLRGLDTEAFF. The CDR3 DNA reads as TGTGCCATCAGCAACCTCAGAGGGCTCGACACTGAAGCTTTCTTT.

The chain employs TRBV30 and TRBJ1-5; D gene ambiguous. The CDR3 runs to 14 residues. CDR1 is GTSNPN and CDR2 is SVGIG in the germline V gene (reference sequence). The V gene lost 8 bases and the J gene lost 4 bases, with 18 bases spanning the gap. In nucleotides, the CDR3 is TGTGCCGGTGATCTGGCAGGAGGGAATCAGCCCCAGCATTTT. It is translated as CAGDLAGGNQPQHF.

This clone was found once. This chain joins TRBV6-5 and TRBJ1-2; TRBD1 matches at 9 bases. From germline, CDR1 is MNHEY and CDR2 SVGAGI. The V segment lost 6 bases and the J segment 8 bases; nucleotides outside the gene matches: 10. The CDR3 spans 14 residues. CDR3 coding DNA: TGTGCCAGCAGAGGTACACAGGGGGCAGGAGGCTACACCTTC. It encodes CASRGTQGAGGYTF.

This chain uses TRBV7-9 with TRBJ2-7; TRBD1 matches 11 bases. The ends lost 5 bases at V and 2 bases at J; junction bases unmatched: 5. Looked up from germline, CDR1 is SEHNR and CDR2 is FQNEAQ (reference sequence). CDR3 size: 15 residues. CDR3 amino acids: CASSGGQGATYEQYF. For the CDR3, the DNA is TGTGCCAGCAGCGGAGGACAGGGGGCGACCTACGAGCAGTACTTC.

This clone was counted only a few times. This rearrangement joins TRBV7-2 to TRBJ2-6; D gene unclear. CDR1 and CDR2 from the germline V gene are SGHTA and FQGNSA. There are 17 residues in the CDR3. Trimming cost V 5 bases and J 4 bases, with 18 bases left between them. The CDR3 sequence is CASSQKLGNAGANVLTF. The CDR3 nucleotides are TGTGCCAGCAGCCAAAAGCTAGGCAACGCGGGGGCCAACGTCCTGACTTTC.

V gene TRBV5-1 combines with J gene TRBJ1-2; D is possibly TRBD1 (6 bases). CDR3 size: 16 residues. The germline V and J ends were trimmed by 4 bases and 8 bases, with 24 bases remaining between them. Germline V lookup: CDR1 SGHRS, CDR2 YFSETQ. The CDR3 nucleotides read TGCGCCAGCAGCCGGGCCACAGGGTTCGGGGTTTTCGGCTACACCTTC. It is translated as CASSRATGFGVFGYTF.

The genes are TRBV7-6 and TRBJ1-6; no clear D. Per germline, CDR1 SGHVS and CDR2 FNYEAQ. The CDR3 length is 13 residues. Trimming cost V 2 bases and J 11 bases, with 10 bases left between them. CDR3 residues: CASSLTVLAPLHF. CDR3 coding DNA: TGTGCCAGCAGCTTAACAGTTTTGGCACCCCTCCACTTT.

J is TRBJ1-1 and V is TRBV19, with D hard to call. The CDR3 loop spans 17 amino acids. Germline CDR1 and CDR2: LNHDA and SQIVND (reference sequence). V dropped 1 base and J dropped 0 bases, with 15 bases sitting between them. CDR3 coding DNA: TGTGCCAGTAGTATAGCCCTCCCCGGGGTCATGAACACTGAAGCTTTCTTT. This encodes CASSIALPGVMNTEAFF.

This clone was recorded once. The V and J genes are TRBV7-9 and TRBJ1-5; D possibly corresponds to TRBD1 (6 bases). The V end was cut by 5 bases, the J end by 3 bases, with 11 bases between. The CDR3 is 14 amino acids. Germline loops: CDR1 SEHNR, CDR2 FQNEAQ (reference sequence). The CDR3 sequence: CASSPDSDNQPQHF. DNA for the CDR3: TGTGCCAGCAGCCCGGACAGCGACAATCAGCCCCAGCATTTT.

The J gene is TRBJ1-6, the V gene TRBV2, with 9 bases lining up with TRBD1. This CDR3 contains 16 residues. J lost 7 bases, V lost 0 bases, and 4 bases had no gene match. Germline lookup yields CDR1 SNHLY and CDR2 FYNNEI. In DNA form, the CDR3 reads TGTGCCAGCAGTGAAGCGCGGGGGACAGGGAATTCACCCCTCCACTTT. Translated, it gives CASSEARGTGNSPLHF.

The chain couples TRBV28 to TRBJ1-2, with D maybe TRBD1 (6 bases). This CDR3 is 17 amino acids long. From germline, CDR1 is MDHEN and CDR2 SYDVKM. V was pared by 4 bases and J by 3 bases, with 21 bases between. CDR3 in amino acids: CASSSTAGARRDYGYTF. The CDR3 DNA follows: TGTGCCAGCAGTTCGACCGCGGGGGCCAGGCGGGACTATGGCTACACCTTC.